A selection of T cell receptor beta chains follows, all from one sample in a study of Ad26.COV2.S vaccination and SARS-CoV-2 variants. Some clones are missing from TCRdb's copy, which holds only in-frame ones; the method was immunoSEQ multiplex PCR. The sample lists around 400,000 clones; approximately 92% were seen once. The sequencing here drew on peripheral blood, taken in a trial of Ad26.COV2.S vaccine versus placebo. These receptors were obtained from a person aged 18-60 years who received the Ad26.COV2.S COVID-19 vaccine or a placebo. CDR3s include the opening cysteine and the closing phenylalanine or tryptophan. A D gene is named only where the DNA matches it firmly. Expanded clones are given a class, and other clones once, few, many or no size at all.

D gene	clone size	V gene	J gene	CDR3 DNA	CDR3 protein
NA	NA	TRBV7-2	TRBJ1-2	TGTGCCAGCAGCTTACAGGTGGGCGCTCCCTATGGCTACACCTTC	CASSLQVGAPYGYTF
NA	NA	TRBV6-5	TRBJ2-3	TGTGCCAGCAGTTACTCGAACGGGAACACAGATACGCAGTATTTT	CASSYSNGNTDTQYF
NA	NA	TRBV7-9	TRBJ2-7	TGTGCCAGCAGCTTAGGGCAGGGGATCTCCTACGAGCAGTACTTC	CASSLGQGISYEQYF
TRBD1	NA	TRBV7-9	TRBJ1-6	TGTGCCAGCAGAGTACAGGGGAATTCACCCCTCCACTTT	CASRVQGNSPLHF
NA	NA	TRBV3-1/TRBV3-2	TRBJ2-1	TGTGCCAGCAGCCAACGCGGGGCTTTGGGCTACAATGAGCAGTTCTTC	CASSQRGALGYNEQFF
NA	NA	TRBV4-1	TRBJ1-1	TGCGCCAGCAGCGCGGGGGCTGAAGCTTTCTTT	CASSAGAEAFF
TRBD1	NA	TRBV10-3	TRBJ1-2	TGTGCCATCAGAGTATCCGGGACAGGGATTAACTATGGCTACACCTTC	CAIRVSGTGINYGYTF
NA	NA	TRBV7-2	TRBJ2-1	TGTGCCAGCAGCACTTACAATGAGCAGTTCTTC	CASSTYNEQFF
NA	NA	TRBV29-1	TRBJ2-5	TGCAGCGTTGAGGTTTTTGGCGTCTCTAATCAGCAAGAGACCCAGTACTTC	CSVEVFGVSNQQETQYF
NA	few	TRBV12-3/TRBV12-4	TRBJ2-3	TGTGCCAGCAGTTTCGGGAGCACAGATACGCAGTATTTT	CASSFGSTDTQYF
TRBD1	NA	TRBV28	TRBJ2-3	TGTGCCAGCAGGCCGACCCTCGGGACAGGGGCCCCAGATACGCAGTATTTT	CASRPTLGTGAPDTQYF
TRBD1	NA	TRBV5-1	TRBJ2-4	TGCGCCAGCAGCACCGACAGGGCAGGGGACATTCAGTACTTC	CASSTDRAGDIQYF
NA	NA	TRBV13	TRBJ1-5	TGTGCCAGCAGCTTTGGGAGTAGCAATCAGCCCCAGCATTTT	CASSFGSSNQPQHF
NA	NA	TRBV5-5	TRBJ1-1	TGTGCCAGCAGTTTCGGCGCGGGGGTCGACACTGAAGCTTTCTTT	CASSFGAGVDTEAFF
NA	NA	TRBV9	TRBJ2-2	TGTGCCAGCAGCGTACATGATAGGGATGGCGGGGAGCTGTTTTTT	CASSVHDRDGGELFF
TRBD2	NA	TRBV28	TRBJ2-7	TGTGCCAGCAGTTTTGGGCTAGCGGGAGCCTACGAGCAGTACTTC	CASSFGLAGAYEQYF
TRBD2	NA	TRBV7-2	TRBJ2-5	TGTGCCAGCAGCATCTCTCTACTAGCGGGAGCCGGGGGAGAGACCCAGTACTTC	CASSISLLAGAGGETQYF
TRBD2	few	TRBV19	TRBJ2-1	TGTGCCAGTAGTATTAGCGGGAGGGGCATAAGCGAGCAGTTCTTC	CASSISGRGISEQFF